This T cell receptor beta chain was recovered during a study of T-cell memory formation after mild COVID-19. CDR1 SGHVS and CDR2 FNYEAQ come from the germline V gene. The CDR3 sequence is 17 residues long. V lost 2 bases and J 0 bases, leaving 15 bases between the germline ends. Study results and caveats: Clones that shrank (day 15 to 85) were balanced CD4/CD8, whereas later expanders leaned CD4+.

This clonotype was found a few times. As yet, its antigen is unknown. From the 5' RACE reads, TCRdb called clonotypes with MiXCR, one entry per CDR3 protein. The sample has approximately 500,000 distinct CDR3 sequences, around 27% seen once. The rearrangement links TRBV7-6 to TRBJ2-3; D gene unclear. The sample consisted of PBMCs or a T cell subset sorted from them (not recorded which). This clonotype was obtained from an adult woman who had mild COVID-19 (a few samples of this study predate the infection). Cell type and time point are not known. The chain's CDR3 is CASSLFPTVSSTDTQYF. The CDR3, as DNA: TGTGCCAGCAGCTTATTTCCGACGGTATCTAGCACAGATACGCAGTATTTT. Full variable domain (remainder filled in from reference TRBV7-6 and TRBJ2-3): GAGVSQSPRYKVTKRGQDVALRCDPISGHVSLYWYRQALGQGPEFLTYFNYEAQQDKSGLPNDRFSAERPEGSISTLTIQRTEQRDSAMYRCASSLFPTVSSTDTQYFGPGTRLTVL.